Listed below are T cell receptor beta chains from one sample, sequenced in a study of beta chain features in type 1 diabetes. TCRdb keeps only in-frame clones here, not all; method: immunoSEQ multiplex PCR. Of fewer than 350,000 clones in the sample, around 20% were seen once. The sample comprised naive CD4+ T cells from blood. These receptor sequences come from a woman under 30 in good health. Both conserved end residues are part of each CDR3. Fields, in order: clone size, D gene, V gene, J gene, CDR3 protein, CDR3 DNA. A D gene is named only where the DNA matches it firmly. Some rows mark clone size as missing; the rest say once, few, many or name a class of expanded clone.

NA,TRBD1,TRBV5-1,TRBJ2-5,CASSLQGQGIGETQYF,TGCGCCAGCAGCTTGCAAGGACAGGGAATAGGGGAGACCCAGTACTTC
NA,NA,TRBV6-6,TRBJ2-1,CASSGARDYNEQFF,TGTGCCAGCAGTGGGGCAAGGGACTACAATGAGCAGTTCTTC
NA,TRBD1,TRBV29-1,TRBJ1-4,CSAGTDNEKLFF,TGCAGCGCAGGGACAGATAATGAAAAACTGTTTTTT
NA,NA,TRBV6-6,TRBJ2-7,CASRLPQGYEQYF,TGTGCCAGCAGGCTTCCCCAGGGCTACGAGCAGTACTTC
NA,TRBD1,TRBV18,TRBJ1-2,CASSPAGTGGTMRKGYTF,TGTGCCAGCTCACCGGCCGGGACAGGGGGAACAATGAGGAAAGGCTACACCTTC
NA,NA,TRBV5-1,TRBJ1-1,CASSLPPPGTEAFF,TGCGCCAGCAGCTTGCCCCCCCCAGGAACTGAAGCTTTCTTT
NA,NA,TRBV4-2,TRBJ2-1,CASSQRTPSNEQFF,TGTGCCAGCAGCCAGAGGACACCCTCTAATGAGCAGTTCTTC
few,TRBD1,TRBV7-2,TRBJ2-7,CASSPGTAAYEQYF,TGTGCCAGCAGCCCCGGGACAGCCGCCTACGAGCAGTACTTC
few,NA,TRBV18,TRBJ2-6,CASSPQRLLSGANVLTF,TGTGCCAGCTCACCACAAAGACTCCTCTCTGGGGCCAACGTCCTGACTTTC
few,NA,TRBV19,TRBJ2-7,CASSTDSSSYEQYF,TGTGCCAGTAGTACGGACAGCAGCTCCTACGAGCAGTACTTC
few,TRBD2,TRBV13,TRBJ2-3,CASSLRGTRRTDTQYF,TGTGCCAGCAGCTTAAGGGGGACTAGAAGGACAGATACGCAGTATTTT
few,NA,TRBV4-2,TRBJ2-7,CASSQAPGNYEQYF,TGTGCCAGCAGCCAAGCCCCGGGTAATTACGAGCAGTACTTC
NA,NA,TRBV5-1,TRBJ1-2,CASSSIGERGYTF,TGCGCCAGCAGCTCGATAGGGGAACGCGGCTACACCTTC
NA,NA,TRBV7-9,TRBJ1-2,CASGGGLYGYTF,TGTGCCAGTGGGGGGGGCCTCTATGGCTACACCTTC
NA,NA,TRBV30,TRBJ1-5,CAWRAPFAGSNQPQHF,TGTGCCTGGAGGGCTCCCTTCGCGGGGAGCAATCAGCCCCAGCATTTT
NA,TRBD1,TRBV6-5,TRBJ2-2,CASSRDRQNTGELFF,TGTGCCAGCAGCCGGGACAGGCAAAACACCGGGGAGCTGTTTTTT
NA,TRBD1,TRBV18,TRBJ1-5,CASSASTGASNQPQHF,TGTGCCAGCTCAGCATCGACAGGGGCGAGCAATCAGCCCCAGCATTTT
few,NA,TRBV30,TRBJ2-7,CAWSVHSYEQYF,TGTGCCTGGAGTGTCCACTCCTACGAGCAGTACTTC
few,NA,TRBV6-1,TRBJ1-5,CATSRKFPSNQPQHF,TGTGCCACCAGCAGGAAATTCCCTAGCAATCAGCCCCAGCATTTT
few,NA,TRBV19,TRBJ2-7,CASSIGPAGVVYEQYF,TGTGCCAGTAGTATAGGTCCGGCAGGGGTGGTCTACGAGCAGTACTTC
few,NA,TRBV30,TRBJ2-7,CACSGQGGSYEQYF,TGTGCCTGTTCCGGACAAGGGGGCTCCTACGAGCAGTACTTC
few,NA,TRBV29-1,TRBJ2-7,CSVETRQSPYEQYF,TGCAGCGTTGAGACAAGACAGTCTCCCTACGAGCAGTACTTC
few,TRBD2,TRBV5-1,TRBJ2-3,CASSTLTSGTRTDTQYF,TGCGCCAGCAGCACCTTGACTAGCGGGACCCGCACAGATACGCAGTATTTT
NA,TRBD2,TRBV4-1,TRBJ2-1,CASSQDRGLAGGNEQFF,TGCGCCAGCAGCCAAGATAGGGGACTAGCGGGGGGGAATGAGCAGTTCTTC
few,NA,TRBV7-2,TRBJ2-1,CASSLAPNSFSSYNEQFF,TGTGCCAGCAGCTTAGCTCCGAACAGCTTCAGCTCCTACAATGAGCAGTTCTTC
NA,TRBD2,TRBV5-4,TRBJ2-7,CASSVSGRVDEQYF,TGTGCCAGCAGCGTTAGCGGGAGGGTCGACGAGCAGTACTTC
NA,NA,TRBV19,TRBJ2-1,CASSTTLGQNEQFF,TGTGCCAGTAGTACTACCCTCGGACAGAATGAGCAGTTCTTC
NA,TRBD2,TRBV11-2,TRBJ2-1,CASSLVRSSGGVNEQFF,TGTGCCAGCAGCTTAGTCCGGAGTAGCGGGGGGGTCAATGAGCAGTTCTTC
NA,NA,TRBV2,TRBJ1-2,CASRAGSGGYTF,TGTGCCAGCAGAGCAGGGTCCGGAGGCTACACCTTC
NA,TRBD2,TRBV7-9,TRBJ2-1,CASSARLAGGDEQFF,TGTGCCAGCAGCGCCCGACTAGCGGGGGGCGATGAGCAGTTCTTC
NA,TRBD2,TRBV5-1,TRBJ2-1,CASTIRGLAGMNEQFF,TGCGCCAGCACCATTCGTGGGCTAGCGGGAATGAATGAGCAGTTCTTC
NA,TRBD1,TRBV7-9,TRBJ2-1,CASRLGGQGRMFF,TGTGCCAGCAGGCTCGGGGGACAGGGAAGGATGTTCTTC
NA,NA,TRBV18,TRBJ1-2,CASSPRDTYGYTF,TGTGCCAGCTCACCCAGGGATACGTATGGCTACACCTTC
few,NA,TRBV7-9,TRBJ2-3,CASSPSKMQGSDTQYF,TGTGCCAGCAGCCCCTCCAAGATGCAGGGGTCAGATACGCAGTATTTT
few,TRBD2,TRBV13,TRBJ2-1,CASSTRDTAGLVPWEQFF,TGTGCCAGCAGCACCCGGGACACTGCGGGACTAGTGCCGTGGGAGCAGTTCTTC
NA,NA,TRBV11-2,TRBJ2-2,CASSLDRGGELFF,TGTGCCAGCAGCTTAGATCGGGGAGGGGAGCTGTTTTTT
NA,TRBD1,TRBV30,TRBJ1-2,CAWRPPGQGLNYGYTF,TGTGCCTGGAGACCACCGGGACAGGGGCTGAACTATGGCTACACCTTC